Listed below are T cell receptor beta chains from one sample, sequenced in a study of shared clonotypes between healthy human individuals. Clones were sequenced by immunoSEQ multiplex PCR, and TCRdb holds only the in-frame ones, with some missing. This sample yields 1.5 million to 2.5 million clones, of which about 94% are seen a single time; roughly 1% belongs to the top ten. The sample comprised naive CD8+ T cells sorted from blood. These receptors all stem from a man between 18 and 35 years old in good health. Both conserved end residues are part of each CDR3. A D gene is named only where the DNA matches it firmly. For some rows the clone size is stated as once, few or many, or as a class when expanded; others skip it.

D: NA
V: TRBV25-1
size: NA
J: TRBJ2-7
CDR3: CASSDWGSTYEQYF
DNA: TGTGCCAGCAGTGATTGGGGCAGTACCTACGAGCAGTACTTC

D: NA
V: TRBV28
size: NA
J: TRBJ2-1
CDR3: CASEEGANEQFF
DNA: TGTGCCAGCGAGGAGGGGGCAAATGAGCAGTTCTTC

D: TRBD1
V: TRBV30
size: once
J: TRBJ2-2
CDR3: CAWSITGQGYGELFF
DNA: TGTGCCTGGAGTATCACAGGACAGGGTTACGGGGAGCTGTTTTTT

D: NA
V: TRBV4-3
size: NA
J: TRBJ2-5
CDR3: CASSQEPLQTQYF
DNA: TGCGCCAGCAGCCAAGAGCCCCTTCAGACCCAGTACTTC

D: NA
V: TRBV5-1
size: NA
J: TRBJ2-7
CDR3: CASSPGWGGYEQYF
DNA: TGCGCCAGCAGCCCGGGGTGGGGCGGCTACGAGCAGTACTTC

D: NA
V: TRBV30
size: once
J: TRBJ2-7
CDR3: CAWSVLFYEQYF
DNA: TGTGCCTGGAGTGTATTGTTCTACGAGCAGTACTTC

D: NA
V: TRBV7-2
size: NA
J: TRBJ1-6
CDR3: CASSLGEPGTDYNSPLHF
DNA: TGTGCCAGCAGCTTAGGGGAGCCGGGGACGGATTATAATTCACCCCTCCACTTT

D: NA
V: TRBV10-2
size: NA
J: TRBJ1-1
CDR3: CASSETANTEAFF
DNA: TGCGCCAGCAGTGAGACGGCGAACACTGAAGCTTTCTTT

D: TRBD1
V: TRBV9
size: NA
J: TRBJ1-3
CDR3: CASSASGGSGNTIYF
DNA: TGTGCCAGCAGCGCATCAGGGGGCTCTGGAAACACCATATATTTT

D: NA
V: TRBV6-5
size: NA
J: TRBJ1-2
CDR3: CASSPTRGNGYTF
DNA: TGTGCCAGCAGCCCCACCAGGGGTAACGGCTACACCTTC

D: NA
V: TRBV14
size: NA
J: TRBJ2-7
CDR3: CASSQWGVYEQYF
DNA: TGTGCCAGCAGCCAGTGGGGGGTTTACGAGCAGTACTTC

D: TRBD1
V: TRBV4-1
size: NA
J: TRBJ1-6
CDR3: CASSQPGQGAESPLHF
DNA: TGCGCCAGCAGCCAGCCAGGACAGGGGGCAGAGTCACCCCTCCACTTT

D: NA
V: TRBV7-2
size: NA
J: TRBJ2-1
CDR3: CASSPYPGSYNEQFF
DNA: TGTGCCAGCAGCCCTTACCCGGGCTCCTACAATGAGCAGTTCTTC

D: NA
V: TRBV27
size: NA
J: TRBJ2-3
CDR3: CASRQYGSYPDTQYF
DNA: TGTGCCAGCCGACAGTACGGCAGCTACCCAGATACGCAGTATTTT

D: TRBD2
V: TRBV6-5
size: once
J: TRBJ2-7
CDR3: CASSYSGYGGAYEQYF
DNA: TGTGCCAGCAGTTACTCAGGATACGGGGGGGCCTACGAGCAGTACTTC

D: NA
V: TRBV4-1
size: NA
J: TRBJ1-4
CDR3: CASSQSPGVATNEKLFF
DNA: TGCGCCAGCAGCCAATCTCCAGGGGTTGCAACTAATGAAAAACTGTTTTTT

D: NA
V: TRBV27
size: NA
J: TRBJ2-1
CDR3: CASRASATYNEQFF
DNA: TGTGCCAGCAGGGCTAGCGCAACCTACAATGAGCAGTTCTTC

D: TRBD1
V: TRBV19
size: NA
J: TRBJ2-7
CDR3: CASSNPLGQGGEQYF
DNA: TGTGCCAGTAGCAATCCACTCGGACAGGGCGGTGAGCAGTACTTC

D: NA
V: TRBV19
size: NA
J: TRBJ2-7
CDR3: CASGLGGGYEQYF
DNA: TGTGCCAGTGGCCTAGGGGGGGGCTACGAGCAGTACTTC

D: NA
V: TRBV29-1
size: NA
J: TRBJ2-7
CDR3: CSVEQGRDEQYF
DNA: TGCAGCGTTGAACAGGGCCGGGACGAGCAGTACTTC

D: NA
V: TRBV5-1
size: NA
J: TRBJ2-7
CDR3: CASSLDSLFSYEQYF
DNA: TGCGCCAGCAGCCTCGACAGCCTCTTCTCCTACGAGCAGTACTTC

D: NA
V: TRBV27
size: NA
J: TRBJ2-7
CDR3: CASSKDGEGGYEQYF
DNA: TGTGCCAGTTCCAAGGATGGGGAGGGGGGCTACGAGCAGTACTTC

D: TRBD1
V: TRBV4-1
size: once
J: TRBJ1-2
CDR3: CASSQGGGANYGYTF
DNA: TGCGCCAGCAGCCAAGGAGGGGGCGCTAACTATGGCTACACCTTC

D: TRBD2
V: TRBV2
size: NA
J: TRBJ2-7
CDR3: CASKGGGGPYEQYF
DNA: TGTGCCAGCAAGGGCGGCGGGGGGCCCTACGAGCAGTACTTC

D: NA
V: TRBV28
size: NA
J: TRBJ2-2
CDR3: CASSSQTGIGELFF
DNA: TGTGCCAGCAGTTCTCAAACAGGGATCGGGGAGCTGTTTTTT

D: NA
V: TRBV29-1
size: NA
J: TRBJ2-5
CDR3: CSVEDQMRAGEETQYF
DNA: TGCAGCGTTGAAGATCAAATGAGGGCAGGAGAGGAGACCCAGTACTTC

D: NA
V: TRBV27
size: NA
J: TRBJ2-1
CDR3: CASSLGMGNEQFF
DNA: TGTGCCAGCAGTCTAGGAATGGGGAATGAGCAGTTCTTC

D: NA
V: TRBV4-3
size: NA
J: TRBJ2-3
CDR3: CASSQDPSDTQYF
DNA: TGCGCCAGCAGCCAGGATCCCTCAGATACGCAGTATTTT

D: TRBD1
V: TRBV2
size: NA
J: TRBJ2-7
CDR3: CASEGAGQGAREQYF
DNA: TGTGCCAGCGAGGGCGCCGGACAGGGGGCGCGGGAGCAGTACTTC

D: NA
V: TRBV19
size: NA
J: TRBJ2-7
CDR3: CASSAPAYEQYF
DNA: TGTGCCAGTAGTGCTCCAGCCTACGAGCAGTACTTC

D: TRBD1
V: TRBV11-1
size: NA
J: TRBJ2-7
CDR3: CASSRGDRNYEQYF
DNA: TGTGCCAGCAGCCGTGGGGACAGGAACTACGAGCAGTACTTC

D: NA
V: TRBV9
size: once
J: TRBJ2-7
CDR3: CASSVGQANSYEQYF
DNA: TGTGCCAGCAGCGTAGGGCAGGCCAACTCCTACGAGCAGTACTTC

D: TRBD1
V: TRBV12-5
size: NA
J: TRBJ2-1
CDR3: CASGLSAGTVRTENEQFF
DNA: TGTGCTAGTGGTTTGTCAGCCGGGACAGTCCGTACTGAAAATGAGCAGTTCTTC

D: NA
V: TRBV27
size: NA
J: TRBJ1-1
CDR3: CASSLSGDGTEAFF
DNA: TGTGCCAGCAGCCTTTCAGGTGACGGCACTGAAGCTTTCTTT

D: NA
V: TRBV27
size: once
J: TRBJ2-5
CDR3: CASSLEGQGGETQYF
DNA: TGTGCCAGCAGTTTGGAGGGTCAGGGAGGAGAGACCCAGTACTTC

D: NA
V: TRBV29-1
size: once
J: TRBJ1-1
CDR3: CSVEDLDNEAFF
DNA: TGCAGCGTTGAAGATCTGGATAATGAAGCTTTCTTT

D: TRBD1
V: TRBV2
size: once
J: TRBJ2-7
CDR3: CASSEGQGAIEQYF
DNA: TGTGCCAGCAGTGAAGGACAGGGGGCGATCGAGCAGTACTTC

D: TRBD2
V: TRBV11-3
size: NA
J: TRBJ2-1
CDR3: CASSLTSGDYNEQFF
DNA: TGTGCCAGCAGCTTGACTAGCGGTGACTACAATGAGCAGTTCTTC

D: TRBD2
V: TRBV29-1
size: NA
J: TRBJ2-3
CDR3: CSVEDSLAGGTDTQYF
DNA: TGCAGCGTTGAAGATTCCCTAGCGGGAGGCACAGATACGCAGTATTTT

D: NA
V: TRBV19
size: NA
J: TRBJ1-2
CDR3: CASTPNGPNYGYTF
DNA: TGTGCCAGTACCCCCAACGGGCCCAACTATGGCTACACCTTC

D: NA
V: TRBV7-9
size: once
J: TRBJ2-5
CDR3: CASSQTGSGQETQYF
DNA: TGTGCCAGCAGCCAAACAGGATCGGGGCAAGAGACCCAGTACTTC

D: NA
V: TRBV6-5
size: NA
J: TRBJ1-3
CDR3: CASSYSGVGGNTIYF
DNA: TGTGCCAGCAGTTACTCCGGGGTTGGGGGAAACACCATATATTTT

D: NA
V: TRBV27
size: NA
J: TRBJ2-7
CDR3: CASSLTPSYEQYF
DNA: TGTGCCAGCAGTCTTACCCCGTCCTACGAGCAGTACTTC

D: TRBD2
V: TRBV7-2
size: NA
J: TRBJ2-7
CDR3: CASSPRTKREGTYEQYF
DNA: TGTGCCAGCAGCCCCAGGACGAAGCGGGAGGGGACCTACGAGCAGTACTTC

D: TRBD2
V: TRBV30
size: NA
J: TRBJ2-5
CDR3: CAWSTSGGAETQYF
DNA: TGTGCCTGGAGCACTAGCGGGGGGGCTGAGACCCAGTACTTC

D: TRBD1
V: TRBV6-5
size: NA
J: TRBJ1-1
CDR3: CASSYPAGGNSEAFF
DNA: TGTGCCAGCAGTTATCCCGCAGGGGGGAATTCTGAAGCTTTCTTT

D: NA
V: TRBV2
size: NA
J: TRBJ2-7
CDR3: CASRETDIGAYEQYF
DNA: TGTGCCAGCAGGGAGACGGACATAGGGGCCTACGAGCAGTACTTC

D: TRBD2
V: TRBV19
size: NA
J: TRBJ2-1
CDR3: CASTPVGRGTEQFF
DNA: TGTGCCAGTACCCCTGTGGGGAGGGGAACTGAGCAGTTCTTC

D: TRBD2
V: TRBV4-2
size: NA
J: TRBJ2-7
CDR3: CASSQVAGGPEQYF
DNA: TGTGCCAGCAGCCAAGTGGCGGGGGGGCCGGAGCAGTACTTC

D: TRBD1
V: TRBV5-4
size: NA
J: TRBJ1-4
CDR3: CASSYDTGAEKLFF
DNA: TGTGCCAGCAGCTACGACACAGGGGCTGAAAAACTGTTTTTT

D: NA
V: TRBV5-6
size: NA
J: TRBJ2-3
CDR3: CASSPQSDTQYF
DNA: TGTGCCAGCAGCCCGCAGTCAGATACGCAGTATTTT

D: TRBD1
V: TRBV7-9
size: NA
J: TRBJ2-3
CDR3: CASSSTGTGPRTDTQYF
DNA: TGTGCCAGCAGCTCCACGGGGACAGGTCCACGCACAGATACGCAGTATTTT

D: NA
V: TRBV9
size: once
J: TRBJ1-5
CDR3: CASSVGAGGSQPQHF
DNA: TGTGCCAGCAGCGTTGGGGCCGGGGGGTCTCAGCCCCAGCATTTT

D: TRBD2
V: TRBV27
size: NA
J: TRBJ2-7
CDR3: CASSLGGTSREQYF
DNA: TGTGCCAGCAGCCTGGGTGGGACTAGCCGCGAGCAGTACTTC

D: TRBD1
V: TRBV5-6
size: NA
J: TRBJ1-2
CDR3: CASSLGQGDYGYTF
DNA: TGTGCCAGCAGCTTGGGACAGGGAGACTATGGCTACACCTTC

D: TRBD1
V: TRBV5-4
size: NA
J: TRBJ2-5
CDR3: CATGQGETQYF
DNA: TGTGCCACCGGACAGGGAGAGACCCAGTACTTC

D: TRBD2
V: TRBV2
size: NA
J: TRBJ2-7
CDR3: CARAGEGDYEQYF
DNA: TGTGCCAGAGCCGGGGAGGGAGACTACGAGCAGTACTTC

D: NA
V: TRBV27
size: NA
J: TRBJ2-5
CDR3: CASSFEGLAGETQYF
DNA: TGTGCCAGCAGTTTCGAAGGGTTGGCGGGAGAGACCCAGTACTTC

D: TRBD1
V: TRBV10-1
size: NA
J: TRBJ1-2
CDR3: CASSPGGNYGYTF
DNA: TGCGCCAGCTCCCCAGGGGGAAACTATGGCTACACCTTC

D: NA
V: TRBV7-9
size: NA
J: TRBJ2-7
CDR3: CASSWKDTAYEQYF
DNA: TGTGCCAGCAGCTGGAAGGACACAGCTTACGAGCAGTACTTC